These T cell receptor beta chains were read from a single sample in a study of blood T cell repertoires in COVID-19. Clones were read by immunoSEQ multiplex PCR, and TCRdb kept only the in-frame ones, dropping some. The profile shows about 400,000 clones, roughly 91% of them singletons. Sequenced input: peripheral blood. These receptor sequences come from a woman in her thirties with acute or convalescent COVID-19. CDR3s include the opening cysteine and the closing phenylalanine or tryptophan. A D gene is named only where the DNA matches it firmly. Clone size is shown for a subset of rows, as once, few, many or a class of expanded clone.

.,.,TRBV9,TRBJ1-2,CASSVVEGPTYGYTF,TGTGCCAGCAGCGTAGTGGAGGGTCCTACCTATGGCTACACCTTC
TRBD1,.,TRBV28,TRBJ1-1,CASKRTGPAAEAFF,TGTGCCAGCAAAAGGACAGGACCGGCCGCTGAAGCTTTCTTT
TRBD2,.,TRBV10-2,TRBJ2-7,CASSVRGWTSGDPSSYEQYF,TGCGCCAGCAGTGTCCGGGGCTGGACTAGCGGGGATCCAAGCTCCTACGAGCAGTACTTC
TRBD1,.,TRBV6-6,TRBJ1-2,CASSPPGSGQVNYGYTF,TGTGCCAGCAGTCCCCCCGGGTCGGGACAGGTTAACTATGGCTACACCTTC
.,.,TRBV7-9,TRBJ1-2,CASSAEGITNYGYTF,TGTGCCAGCAGCGCCGAGGGAATTACTAACTATGGCTACACCTTC
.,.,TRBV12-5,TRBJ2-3,CASGSRQDLPDTQYF,TGTGCTAGTGGTTCCCGACAGGACCTACCAGATACGCAGTATTTT
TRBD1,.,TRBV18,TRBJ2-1,CASSPMGQTNEQFF,TGTGCCAGCTCACCAATGGGACAGACCAATGAGCAGTTCTTC
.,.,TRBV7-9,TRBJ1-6,CASRNDLSSYNSPLHF,TGTGCCAGCAGGAACGACTTAAGCTCCTATAATTCACCCCTCCACTTT
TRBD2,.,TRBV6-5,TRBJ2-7,CASSYGLAAPYEQYF,TGTGCCAGCAGTTATGGACTAGCGGCCCCCTACGAGCAGTACTTC
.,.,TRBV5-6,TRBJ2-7,CASSIQGTEQYF,TGTGCCAGCAGCATACAGGGTACCGAGCAGTACTTC
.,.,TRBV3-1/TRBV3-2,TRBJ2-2,CASSQGKTNTGELFF,TGTGCCAGCAGCCAAGGTAAAACGAACACCGGGGAGCTGTTTTTT
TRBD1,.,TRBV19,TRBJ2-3,CASRHRTGTDTQYF,TGTGCCAGTAGGCACCGGACAGGGACAGATACGCAGTATTTT
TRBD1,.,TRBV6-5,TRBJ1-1,CASTQGRNTEAFF,TGTGCCAGCACACAGGGGAGGAACACTGAAGCTTTCTTT
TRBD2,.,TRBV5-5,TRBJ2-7,CASSFPGLAGAGEQYF,TGTGCCAGCAGCTTTCCGGGACTAGCGGGGGCTGGGGAGCAGTACTTC
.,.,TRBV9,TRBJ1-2,CASSVEASTVAWYGYTF,TGTGCCAGCAGCGTAGAAGCTAGTACAGTAGCGTGGTATGGCTACACCTTC
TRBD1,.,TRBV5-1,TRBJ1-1,CASSWTGQTEAFF,TGCGCCAGCAGCTGGACAGGGCAGACTGAAGCTTTCTTT
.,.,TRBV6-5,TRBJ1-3,CASSARGEGNTIYF,TGTGCCAGCAGCGCACGGGGGGAGGGAAACACCATATATTTT
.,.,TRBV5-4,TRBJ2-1,CASSLTGSYNEQFF,TGTGCCAGCAGCTTAACAGGCTCCTACAATGAGCAGTTCTTC
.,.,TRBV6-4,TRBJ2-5,CASSDRRAQETQYF,TGTGCCAGCAGTGATCGTAGAGCGCAAGAGACCCAGTACTTC
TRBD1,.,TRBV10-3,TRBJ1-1,CASTGAGGNTEAFF,TGTGCCAGTACAGGGGCCGGGGGGAACACTGAAGCTTTCTTT
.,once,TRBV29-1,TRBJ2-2,CSVIPGLNTGELFF,TGCAGCGTCATTCCGGGACTGAACACCGGGGAGCTGTTTTTT
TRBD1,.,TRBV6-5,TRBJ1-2,CASSETGENYGYTF,TGTGCCAGCAGCGAGACAGGGGAAAACTATGGCTACACCTTC
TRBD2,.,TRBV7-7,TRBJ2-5,CASSDRVGLAGGPVPNQETQYF,TGTGCCAGCAGCGATAGGGTAGGACTAGCGGGGGGGCCGGTTCCCAACCAAGAGACCCAGTACTTC
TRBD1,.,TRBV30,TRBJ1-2,CAWSSGTGYGYTF,TGTGCCTGGAGTTCCGGGACAGGATATGGCTACACCTTC
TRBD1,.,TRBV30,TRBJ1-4,CAWMGTGSEKLFF,TGTGCCTGGATGGGGACAGGAAGCGAAAAACTGTTTTTT
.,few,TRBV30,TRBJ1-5,CAWSYSNQPQHF,TGTGCCTGGAGTTATAGCAATCAGCCCCAGCATTTT
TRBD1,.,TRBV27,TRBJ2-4,CASSLYPPRDRDIQYF,TGTGCCAGCAGTTTATACCCACCTCGGGACAGGGATATTCAGTACTTC
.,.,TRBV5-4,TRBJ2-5,CASSLRQGGPRETQYF,TGTGCCAGCAGCTTGAGACAGGGAGGCCCCAGGGAGACCCAGTACTTC
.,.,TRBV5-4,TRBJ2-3,CASSFGRGAADTQYF,TGTGCCAGCAGCTTTGGGAGGGGGGCGGCAGATACGCAGTATTTT
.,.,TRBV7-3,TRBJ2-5,CASSIRSGNQETQYF,TGTGCCAGCAGCATAAGATCAGGGAACCAAGAGACCCAGTACTTC
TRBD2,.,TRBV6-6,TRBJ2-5,CASSTGTRGETQYF,TGTGCCAGCAGTACCGGGACTAGGGGGGAGACCCAGTACTTC
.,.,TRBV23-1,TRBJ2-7,CASSQSWKGVGYEQYF,TGCGCCAGCAGTCAATCGTGGAAGGGGGTGGGCTACGAGCAGTACTTC
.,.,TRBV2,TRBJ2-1,CASTPTNEQFF,TGTGCCAGCACCCCTACTAATGAGCAGTTCTTC
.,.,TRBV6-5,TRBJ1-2,CASTRAGLDYGYTF,TGTGCCAGCACCAGAGCGGGGCTCGACTATGGCTACACCTTC
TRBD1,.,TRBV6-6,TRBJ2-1,CASRPGQGATDEQFF,TGTGCCAGCCGCCCGGGACAGGGGGCGACAGATGAGCAGTTCTTC
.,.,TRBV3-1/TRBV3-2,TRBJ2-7,CASSQDGRHPFEQYF,TGTGCCAGCAGCCAAGATGGGAGACACCCCTTCGAGCAGTACTTC
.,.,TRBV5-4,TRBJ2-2,CASSLDRGRTLSGELFF,TGTGCCAGCAGCTTGGATCGTGGGAGGACTCTATCCGGGGAGCTGTTTTTT
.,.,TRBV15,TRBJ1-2,CATSLGREDGYTF,TGTGCCACCAGCCTAGGGAGAGAGGATGGCTACACCTTC
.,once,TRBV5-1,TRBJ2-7,CASSFTEGTPYYEQYF,TGCGCCAGCAGCTTCACTGAAGGGACACCTTACTACGAGCAGTACTTC
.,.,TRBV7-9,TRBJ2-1,CASSPRQVTYNEQFF,TGTGCCAGCAGCCCCCGACAGGTCACCTACAATGAGCAGTTCTTC
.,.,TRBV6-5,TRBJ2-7,CASSYSGPGDEQYF,TGTGCCAGCAGTTACTCAGGCCCGGGGGACGAGCAGTACTTC
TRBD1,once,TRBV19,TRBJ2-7,CASSLRQGNEQYF,TGTGCCAGTAGTTTAAGACAGGGGAATGAGCAGTACTTC
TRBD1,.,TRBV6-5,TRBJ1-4,CASSRTGATNEKLFF,TGTGCCAGCAGTCGCACAGGGGCAACTAATGAAAAACTGTTTTTT
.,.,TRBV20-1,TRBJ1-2,CSASSQLIRSYGYTF,TGCAGTGCTAGTTCCCAGTTGATCCGATCCTATGGCTACACCTTC
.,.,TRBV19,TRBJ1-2,CATTNEGCGYTF,TGTGCCACCACCAACGAGGGATGTGGCTACACCTTC
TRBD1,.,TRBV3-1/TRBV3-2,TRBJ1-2,CASSPRGQDYGYTF,TGTGCCAGCAGCCCCAGGGGGCAGGACTATGGCTACACCTTC
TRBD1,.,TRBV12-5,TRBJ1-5,CASGLWGQGAQHF,TGTGCTAGTGGTTTGTGGGGACAGGGCGCTCAGCATTTT
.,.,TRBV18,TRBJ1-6,CASSTTGWGSPLHF,TGTGCCAGCTCGACGACAGGATGGGGTTCACCCCTCCACTTT
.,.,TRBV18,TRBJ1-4,CASSPSGATNEKLFF,TGTGCCAGCTCACCGTCAGGGGCAACTAATGAAAAACTGTTTTTT
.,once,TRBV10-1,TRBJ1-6,CASSESYFRHSYNSPLHF,TGCGCCAGCAGTGAGTCGTACTTTCGCCACTCCTATAATTCACCCCTCCACTTT
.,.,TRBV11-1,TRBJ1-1,CASSYTGENTEAFF,TGTGCCAGCAGCTACACCGGGGAGAACACTGAAGCTTTCTTT
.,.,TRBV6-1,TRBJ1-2,CASSEGAGSGGYTF,TGTGCCAGCAGTGAAGGAGCTGGATCGGGTGGCTACACCTTC
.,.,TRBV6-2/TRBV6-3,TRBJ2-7,CASSYGDNYEQYF,TGTGCCAGCAGCTATGGGGACAACTACGAGCAGTACTTC
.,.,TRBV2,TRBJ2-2,CASLLATGELFF,TGTGCCAGCCTCCTCGCGACCGGGGAGCTGTTTTTT
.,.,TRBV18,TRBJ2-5,CASSPGQGGETQYF,TGTGCCAGCTCACCAGGCCAGGGAGGTGAGACCCAGTACTTC
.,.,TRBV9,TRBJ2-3,CASSVRGSDTQYF,TGTGCCAGCAGCGTTCGGGGATCAGATACGCAGTATTTT
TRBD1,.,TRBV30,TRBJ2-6,CAWSSGTGGTGANVLTF,TGTGCCTGGAGCTCGGGGACAGGGGGGACTGGGGCCAACGTCCTGACTTTC
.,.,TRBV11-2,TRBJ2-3,CASSPLSSTDTQYF,TGTGCCAGCAGCCCCTTGTCGAGCACAGATACGCAGTATTTT